This record covers a single T cell receptor (beta chain). No antigen is known for it. CDR3 size: 13 residues. The ends lost 3 bases at V and 6 bases at J; junction bases unmatched: 3. Germline V gene sequence: CDR1 MNHEY, CDR2 SMNVEV (reference sequence). Data came from immunoSEQ multiplex PCR; TCRdb stores just in-frame clones and leaves some out. The sample has some 150,000 clones, approximately 87% seen once. This entry comes from a study of T cell responses to AZD1222 COVID-19 vaccine. General study points: White British donors predominated, females outnumbered males, and clonal diversity was possibly underestimated.

The chain joins TRBV27 to TRBJ1-2, with TRBD1 matching over 8 bases. This TCR derives from an adult in good health. The specimen was peripheral blood, collected on day 0 of MenACWY control vaccination. In DNA, the CDR3 is TGTGCCAGCAGTTTCAGGGGGCCCCATGGCTACACCTTC. Residues: CASSFRGPHGYTF.